This T cell receptor delta chain came from a study of Vδ1+ human thymocytes. This clone came up a few times. Its target is not known. Other DNA sequences in this sample translate to the same CDR3. The template was reverse-transcribed extracted RNA. CDR3 amplicons came from multiplex PCR with pooled V-gene forward and constant-region reverse primers. TCRdb reapplied CATT to the multiplex PCR reads. Among under 80,000 delta-chain clones listed, approximately 34% were seen once. Study findings and constraints: Thymic TRG and TRD repertoires appeared highly polyclonal. The authors advised highly purified populations and single-cell validation.

The CDR3 totals 12 residues. Germline CDR1 and CDR2: TSWWSYY and QGS. Between the trimmed V and J ends, which lost 6 bases and 2 bases, there was a span of 7 bases. Material: Vdelta1+ gamma-delta thymocytes from the thymus. Subset specified: FACS-sorted CD3+ TCRalphabeta- TCRVdelta1+ TCRVdelta2- thymocytes. This TCR derives from a boy under two years old who had congenital heart surgery. The gene calls are TRDV1 and TRDJ1; D remains unclear. DNA for the CDR3: TGTGCTCTTGGCGCACGGACCGATAAACTCATCTTT. This translates into CALGARTDKLIF.